The rows below give T cell receptor beta chains drawn from one sample of a study of blood T cell repertoires in COVID-19. Sequencing used immunoSEQ multiplex PCR; TCRdb keeps in-frame clones, though not all of them. The sample lists 270,000 or so clones, roughly 89% occurring once. Sequencing was done on a sample of peripheral blood. The receptors stem from a woman aged 40 to 50 who had recovered from COVID-19. CDR3s include the opening cysteine and the closing phenylalanine or tryptophan. The D gene is left open where the match is weak. Clone size is shown for a subset of rows, as once, few, many or a class of expanded clone.

d_call	clone_size	v_call	j_call	cdr3_aa	cdr3_nt
.	.	TRBV5-1	TRBJ2-5	CASSLAEETQYF	TGCGCCAGCAGCTTGGCGGAAGAGACCCAGTACTTC
TRBD2	.	TRBV2	TRBJ2-3	CASSTASGSTDTQYF	TGTGCCAGCAGTACGGCTAGCGGGAGCACAGATACGCAGTATTTT
.	.	TRBV5-4	TRBJ2-7	CASSLSAGRTAYEQYF	TGTGCCAGCAGCTTAAGTGCAGGGCGGACAGCCTACGAGCAGTACTTC
.	.	TRBV2	TRBJ2-2	CASSDRRTGELFF	TGTGCCAGCAGTGATAGGAGGACCGGGGAGCTGTTTTTT
TRBD2	once	TRBV2	TRBJ2-3	CASSEAGGPSEDTQYF	TGTGCCAGCAGTGAGGCGGGGGGCCCATCGGAAGATACGCAGTATTTT
.	.	TRBV28	TRBJ1-2	CASSLLDSSRYGYTF	TGTGCCAGCAGTTTATTGGACAGTTCCCGTTATGGCTACACCTTC
.	once	TRBV28	TRBJ1-3	CASSLSSGNTIYF	TGTGCCAGCAGCCTTTCTTCTGGAAACACCATATATTTT
TRBD2	.	TRBV2	TRBJ2-7	CASSAAGGHIYEQYF	TGTGCCAGCAGCGCCGCGGGGGGGCATATCTACGAGCAGTACTTC
TRBD1	.	TRBV7-9	TRBJ2-5	CASSPGRRRDRGIGETQYF	TGTGCCAGCAGCCCAGGGAGGCGGCGAGACAGGGGCATTGGGGAGACCCAGTACTTC
.	.	TRBV5-8	TRBJ1-1	CASSLVGRAGSPEAFF	TGTGCCAGCAGCTTGGTCGGGAGGGCTGGGTCCCCTGAAGCTTTCTTT
.	.	TRBV28	TRBJ1-2	CASKQGEDGYTF	TGTGCCAGTAAACAGGGTGAGGATGGCTACACCTTC
.	.	TRBV20-1	TRBJ1-1	CSASRGENTEAFF	TGCAGTGCTAGTCGCGGGGAGAACACTGAAGCTTTCTTT